This is a list of T cell receptor beta chains from one sample in a study of blood T cell repertoires in COVID-19. Here immunoSEQ multiplex PCR was the method, and the copy in TCRdb shows in-frame clones only, minus some. The sample holds under 150,000 clones, around four fifths seen once. The sequenced sample was peripheral blood. These receptor sequences come from a woman aged 40 to 55 with active or convalescent COVID-19. Each CDR3 is given with its conserved first and last residue.

TRBV19 | CATGPTWEAFF
TRBV11-2 | CASSSGLNQPQHF
TRBV5-6 | CASSLPGTGVYEQYF
TRBV27 | CASRTNEGFRGYTF
TRBV19 | CASSPQSGDTQYF
TRBV7-2 | CASSTGTGNREQYF
TRBV19 | CASRAGLLMNTEAFF
TRBV28 | CASSSSPTGVYEQYF
TRBV11-2 | CASSPWAGGPPDTQYF
TRBV10-3 | CAISQGQALTNYGYTF
TRBV9 | CARSVGGNRGLNTEAFF
TRBV6-5 | CASSRGGGDYEQYF
TRBV5-8 | CASSLEGVNTEAFF
TRBV4-1 | CASSQVGIVGELFF
TRBV7-9 | CASRDREAEKLFF
TRBV10-3 | CATHRTVSRGKLFF
TRBV4-3 | CASSQVLAGNYGYTF
TRBV6-1 | CASSELGGDQPQHF
TRBV27 | CASTPPRSGRASYYEQYF
TRBV5-4 | CASSLSGQGNQPQHF
TRBV2 | CASSKQGPATNTGELFF
TRBV21-1 | CASSKWAIRGWSDTDTQYF
TRBV28 | CASSSSGGEMRQTQYF
TRBV5-1 | CASSWTGGEKLFF
TRBV7-2 | CASSSAYEQYF
TRBV28 | CASSGQMKRFNYGYTF
TRBV3-1/TRBV3-2 | CASSQDLRDKQYF
TRBV7-8 | CASSLVYRDEYEQYF
TRBV4-1 | CASSSLFGQGNTEAFF
TRBV24-1 | CATSEGTNQPQHF
TRBV10-1 | CASSETSGIADTQYF
TRBV19 | CASRTGTGSYEQYF
TRBV18 | CASSPRGEAFF
TRBV5-4 | CASSRGTGAGNTIYF
TRBV9 | CASSTHARGTYNEQFF
TRBV4-3 | CASSQDIGSGSYEQYF